Given below is one T cell receptor (beta chain) in context. As yet, its antigen is unknown. The donors were part of the roughly 120-subject validation cohort, which stood apart from the roughly 670-subject first cohort. This entry comes from a study of cytomegalovirus exposure and HLA in healthy donors. Turning to the study itself: The same platform used for the 666 first-cohort repertoires was also used for the 120 or so validation repertoires, as a later analysis reported. Study findings and constraints: Investigators reported fewer than 200 TCR beta chains as tied to cytomegalovirus.

Profiled with immunoSEQ multiplex PCR; TCRdb holds only in-frame clones, not every one. The data contain fewer than 200,000 clones, roughly 90% of them singletons. V dropped 5 bases and J dropped 2; count of bases not matched to a gene: 10. The CDR3 totals 15 residues. The germline V gene encodes CDR1 SGHRS and CDR2 YFSETQ. This chain links TRBV5-1 with TRBJ2-7, with 7 bases fitting TRBD1. The receptor was derived from a young woman in good health and CMV-seropositive. Material: PBMCs. The CDR3 DNA follows: TGCGCCAGCAGGGCACAGACGGACAGGACCTACGAGCAGTACTTC. The encoded protein is CASRAQTDRTYEQYF.